These 20 T cell receptor beta chains came from one sample sequenced in a study of blood T cells in healthy people across ages. The use of a sample-barcoded 5' primer and a J-beta primer mix characterized a second PCR of roughly 7 to 11 cycles. TCRdb re-derived calls from the 5' RACE reads in MiXCR, one entry per CDR3 protein. In the table there are some 1.6 million distinct CDR3 sequences, 30% to 40% of which are singletons. Input material: blood. The source is a woman in her 30s in good health.

V usage is TRBV7-6 and J usage is TRBJ1-2; TRBD1 might be the D (6 bases). With 5 bases removed from V and 1 base from J, the gap between germline ends came to 14 bases. The CDR3 loop spans 15 amino acids. Germline V CDR1 and CDR2: SGHVS, FNYEAQ. CDR3 nucleotide sequence: TGTGCCAGCAGCGCTCCGAACAGGGATAACTATGGCTACACCTTC. Its protein is CASSAPNRDNYGYTF.

The chain recombines TRBV28 with TRBJ2-5; unclear D gene. V lost 3 bases and J 1 base, leaving 15 bases between the germline ends. Germline assignment: CDR1 MDHEN and CDR2 SYDVKM. The CDR3 length is 16 residues. CDR3 loop: CASSFWPKGGQETQYF. The CDR3 DNA reads TGTGCCAGCAGTTTTTGGCCCAAGGGTGGCCAAGAGACCCAGTACTTC.

The chain carries TRBV4-2 and TRBJ2-3, with D perhaps being TRBD1 or TRBD2 (6 bases each). The CDR3 is 16 amino acids. V was pared by 0 bases and J by 4 bases, with 14 bases between. Germline CDR1 LGHNA, CDR2 YNFKEQ. The CDR3, as DNA: TGTGCCAGCAGCCAAGAGTGGGGGGCCGGCGCAGATACGCAGTATTTT. This codes for CASSQEWGAGADTQYF.

CDR3 coding DNA: TGTGCCAGCAGCCAAGATCAGTGGGCAGAGGAATACTATGGCTACACCTTC. Protein product: CASSQDQWAEEYYGYTF. V usage is TRBV14 and J usage is TRBJ1-2; D is undetermined. The CDR3 has 17 residues. Per the germline V gene, CDR1 is SGHDN and CDR2 is FVKESK. Trimming stripped 0 bases from V and 3 bases from J, with 17 bases between.

This clonotype was seen ten or more times. This sequence joins TRBV7-2 and TRBJ2-3, with D perhaps given as TRBD1 or TRBD2 (5 bases each). V lost 6 bases to trimming and J lost 1 base, with 14 bases between them. CDR3 size: 15 residues. Germline V gene sequence: CDR1 SGHTA, CDR2 FQGNSA. The CDR3 nucleotides read TGTGCCAGCAGTTCGAGGGGCATGGGCACAGATACGCAGTATTTT. This sequence encodes CASSSRGMGTDTQYF.

This chain connects TRBV10-2 to TRBJ1-2; D is possibly TRBD1 (6 bases). Germline-derived CDR1 and CDR2 are WSHSY and SAAADI. The CDR3 contains 15 residues. V gave up 4 bases and J gave up 4 bases, with 16 bases separating them. For the CDR3, the DNA is TGCGCCAGCAGTGCGCCGGACAGCCAAACCTATGGCTACACCTTC. Protein sequence: CASSAPDSQTYGYTF.

V usage is TRBV7-9 and J usage is TRBJ2-6; TRBD1 aligns across 7 bases. Trimming cost V 5 bases and J 0 bases; bases outside gene matches: 7. Per germline, CDR1 SEHNR and CDR2 FQNEAQ (reference sequence). The CDR3 contains 17 residues. CDR3: CASSHRGRSSGANVLTF. DNA of the CDR3: TGTGCCAGCAGCCACAGGGGACGGAGCTCTGGGGCCAACGTCCTGACTTTC.

The chain couples TRBV19 to TRBJ2-1, with D perhaps matching TRBD1 (5 bases). Germline CDR1 reads LNHDA; CDR2 reads SQIVND (reference sequence). This CDR3 comprises 16 residues. V lost 8 bases and J lost 3, with 20 bases in between. CDR3 residues: CASLSRDMIGYNEQFF. CDR3 nucleotides: TGTGCCAGTCTCTCCAGGGATATGATTGGCTACAATGAGCAGTTCTTC.

The CDR3 sequence is CASANVAGVDETQYF. DNA for the CDR3: TGTGCTAGTGCCAATGTAGCGGGAGTGGACGAGACCCAGTACTTC. V and J are TRBV12-5 and TRBJ2-5; 9 bases agree with TRBD2. This CDR3 spans 15 amino acids. The V and J ends lost 7 bases and 5 bases, in that order; junction bases with no gene match: 11. The V gene's germline CDR1 is LGHNT and CDR2 FRNRAP.

The chain joins TRBV7-9 to TRBJ2-2; tentatively, D is TRBD1 (5 bases). Germline CDR1 is SEHNR and CDR2 is FQNEAQ (reference sequence). The CDR3 covers 15 residues. With 4 bases removed from V and 5 bases from J, the gap between germline ends came to 14 bases. This CDR3 reads CASSWGSEYTGELFF. CDR3 in DNA: TGTGCCAGCAGCTGGGGCTCGGAATATACCGGGGAGCTGTTTTTT.

The J gene is TRBJ2-3, the V gene TRBV27, with TRBD2 identical over 9 bases. Germline CDR1 and CDR2: MNHEY and SMNVEV (reference sequence). The CDR3 length is 16 residues. V shed 3 bases, J shed 2 bases, and the junction held 6 bases outside the gene matches. As DNA, the CDR3 is TGTGCCAGCAGTTTCCGTGCGGGGGGGTACACAGATACGCAGTATTTT. It encodes CASSFRAGGYTDTQYF.

The gene calls are TRBV7-8 and TRBJ2-1; either TRBD1 or TRBD2 may fit D (6 bases each). The CDR3 consists of 15 residues. Germline V gene lookup returns CDR1 SGHVS and CDR2 FQNEAQ. Trimming removed 1 base from V and 6 bases from J, with 13 bases in between. The CDR3 loop is CASSLVGGVGNEQFF. CDR3 nucleotides: TGTGCCAGCAGCTTAGTCGGGGGCGTGGGCAATGAGCAGTTCTTC.

The V call is TRBV2, the J call TRBJ2-3; 13 nucleotides agree with TRBD2. Germline-derived CDR1 and CDR2 are SNHLY and FYNNEI. J was trimmed by 5 bases and V by 10 bases; bases with no gene match: 9. This CDR3 contains 15 residues. CDR3 DNA sequence: TGTGCCACCAAAGGGACTAGCGGGGAGAAAGATACGCAGTATTTT. Its translation is CATKGTSGEKDTQYF. Filled out from reference TRBV2 and TRBJ2-3, the complete variable domain reads EPEVTQTPSHQVTQMGQEVILRCVPISNHLYFYWYRQILGQKVEFLVSFYNNEISEKSEIFDDQFSVERPDGSNFTLKIRSTKLEDSAMYFCATKGTSGEKDTQYFGPGTRLTVL.

The genes are TRBV7-9 and TRBJ2-4; 10 bases are shared with TRBD2. Germline V CDR1 and CDR2: SEHNR, FQNEAQ (reference sequence). CDR3 length: 14 residues. Trimming took 5 bases from V and 8 from J; bases not matched to a gene: 6. CDR3 in DNA: TGTGCCAGCAGCCCTAGCGGGAGAGGGGACATTCAGTACTTC. Translating gives CASSPSGRGDIQYF. The full variable domain, completed using reference TRBV7-9 and TRBJ2-4, is DTGVSQNPRHKITKRGQNVTFRCDPISEHNRLYWYRQTLGQGPEFLTYFQNEAQLEKSRLLSDRFSAERPKGSFSTLEIQRTEQGDSAMYLCASSPSGRGDIQYFGAGTRLSVL.

This clonotype was observed a handful of times. The chain joins TRBV2 to TRBJ1-2, with D unresolved. V was shortened by 4 bases and J by 0 bases, with 9 bases between the two germline ends. CDR1 is SNHLY, CDR2 FYNNEI, per germline. This CDR3 has 14 amino acids. This CDR3 reads CASSVGGSNYGYTF. The CDR3 DNA is TGTGCCAGCAGTGTAGGTGGTTCTAACTATGGCTACACCTTC.

The rearrangement links TRBV27 to TRBJ2-5, with TRBD1 as a possible D gene (6 bases). The CDR3 is 14 residues long. V lost 6 bases and J 6 bases, leaving 17 bases between the germline ends. CDR1 is MNHEY and CDR2 is SMNVEV in the germline V gene (reference sequence). CDR3 residues: CASSQRGGSKTQYF. The CDR3 DNA reads TGTGCCAGCAGCCAGCGAGGGGGAAGCAAGACCCAGTACTTC.

This clonotype has a handful of counts. In DNA form, the CDR3 reads TGTGCCAGCAGCGCAACTAGCGGGGGACCCTACGAGCAGTACTTC. It translates to CASSATSGGPYEQYF. This chain uses TRBV12-3 or TRBV12-4 with TRBJ2-4; 11 bases align to TRBD2. The J call may be mistaken, given a closer DNA end match to TRBJ2-7. The CDR3 has 15 residues.

This chain joins TRBV20-1 and TRBJ2-7; 10 bases are a match to TRBD1. Germline assignment: CDR1 DFQATT and CDR2 SNEGSKA (reference sequence). The ends lost 1 base at V and 7 bases at J; junction bases unmatched: 10. The CDR3 is 15 residues long. The CDR3 loop reads CSARAGDRGRWEQYF. The DNA of the CDR3 is TGCAGTGCTAGAGCCGGGGACAGGGGACGATGGGAGCAGTACTTC.

A note on this clonotype: A much larger clone is a single base away; this may be a read error. V and J are TRBV28 and TRBJ2-1; no reliable D call. The V gene's germline CDR1 is MDHEN and CDR2 SYDVKM. The CDR3 has 10 residues. V was pared by 7 bases and J by 7 bases, with 5 bases between. CDR3 coding DNA: TGTGCCAGCATGCGGAATGAGCAGTTCTTC. Its translation is CASMRNEQFF.

The genes are TRBV2 and TRBJ2-3; a weak D match, TRBD2 (5 bases). Looked up from germline, CDR1 is SNHLY and CDR2 is FYNNEI. This CDR3 has 14 residues. V lost 3 bases and J lost 4, with 11 bases in between. The CDR3 loop reads CASSERVAADTQYF. CDR3 nucleotides: TGTGCCAGCAGTGAGAGGGTGGCGGCAGATACGCAGTATTTT.